Listed below are T cell receptor beta chains from one sample, sequenced in a study of cytomegalovirus exposure and HLA in healthy donors. The table came from immunoSEQ multiplex PCR; TCRdb's copy has only in-frame clones and leaves some out. The repertoire holds under 200,000 clones, with 75% to 90% as singletons. What was sequenced was PBMCs. These receptors all come from a woman aged 18 to 35 in good health and CMV-seronegative. Each CDR3 is given with its conserved first and last residue. D genes are given only for firm matches. A row's size may be missing; if present it is once, few, many or a size class.

>TRBV5-1|TRBJ1-5|.|.
CASSLEGDNQPQHF
TGCGCCAGCAGCTTGGAGGGGGACAATCAGCCCCAGCATTTT
>TRBV4-1|TRBJ2-5|.|TRBD2
CASSQDGGSNQYF
TGCGCCAGCAGCCAAGATGGCGGGAGTAACCAGTACTTC
>TRBV11-2|TRBJ2-7|once|TRBD2
CASSPHGLAGVYEQYF
TGTGCCAGCAGCCCCCACGGACTAGCGGGAGTCTACGAGCAGTACTTC
>TRBV5-1|TRBJ1-5|.|.
CASSLGSDQPQHF
TGCGCCAGCAGCTTGGGATCAGATCAGCCCCAGCATTTT
>TRBV27|TRBJ1-1|.|.
CASYPIRVGDQAFF
TGTGCCAGCTACCCGATCAGGGTTGGAGACCAAGCTTTCTTT
>TRBV11-3|TRBJ1-1|.|.
CASSLDSTSMNTEAFF
TGTGCCAGCAGCTTAGATTCGACTTCCATGAACACTGAAGCTTTCTTT
>TRBV14|TRBJ2-7|.|TRBD1
CASNERGQLNEQYF
TGTGCCAGCAATGAACGGGGACAGTTGAACGAGCAGTACTTC
>TRBV2|TRBJ2-2|.|.
CASSDTGEPGELFF
TGTGCCAGCAGTGATACGGGAGAACCGGGGGAGCTGTTTTTT
>TRBV30|TRBJ1-2|.|TRBD1
CAWSFTGGGGYTF
TGTGCCTGGAGTTTCACAGGGGGGGGTGGCTACACCTTC
>TRBV27|TRBJ2-1|.|TRBD2
CASSFVGGRGNEQFF
TGTGCCAGCAGCTTCGTGGGAGGGAGGGGCAATGAGCAGTTCTTC
>TRBV10-3|TRBJ1-5|.|.
CAISGRDPGNQPQHF
TGTGCCATCAGTGGCAGGGATCCTGGCAATCAGCCCCAGCATTTT
>TRBV9|TRBJ2-1|.|TRBD2
CASSVEAPWVAGIDEQFF
TGTGCCAGCAGCGTAGAGGCCCCCTGGGTAGCGGGAATCGATGAGCAGTTCTTC
>TRBV6-5|TRBJ1-1|.|.
CASSSGRQNTEAFF
TGTGCCAGCAGTTCTGGCAGACAGAACACTGAAGCTTTCTTT
>TRBV15|TRBJ1-1|.|.
CATSRDRGRTEAFF
TGTGCCACCAGCAGAGACAGGGGAAGGACTGAAGCTTTCTTT
>TRBV14|TRBJ1-2|.|.
CASSRTPGLSYGYTF
TGTGCCAGCAGCCGCACTCCGGGACTGAGCTATGGCTACACCTTC
>TRBV4-3|TRBJ2-7|.|.
CASSPSTGTYEQYF
TGCGCCAGCAGCCCCTCCACAGGGACCTACGAGCAGTACTTC
>TRBV7-4|TRBJ1-3|.|.
CASSLRTVPLHSGNTIYF
TGTGCCAGCAGCCTACGTACAGTACCACTCCACTCTGGAAACACCATATATTTT
>TRBV6-1|TRBJ1-1|.|.
CASSEVGYGNTEAFF
TGTGCCAGCAGTGAAGTTGGTTACGGGAACACTGAAGCTTTCTTT
>TRBV5-1|TRBJ2-7|few|TRBD1
CASSSDRVGQQYF
TGCGCCAGCAGTTCGGACAGGGTTGGTCAGCAGTACTTC
>TRBV5-6|TRBJ2-3|.|.
CASSLGALPTDTQYF
TGTGCCAGCAGCTTGGGGGCCCTCCCCACAGATACGCAGTATTTT
>TRBV6-6|TRBJ2-1|.|TRBD1
CASLPDRVRYNEQFF
TGTGCCAGCCTGCCCGACAGGGTACGATACAATGAGCAGTTCTTC
>TRBV7-9|TRBJ2-6|.|TRBD1
CASSPQGYSGANVLTF
TGTGCCAGCAGCCCACAGGGGTACTCTGGGGCCAACGTCCTGACTTTC
>TRBV2|TRBJ1-1|.|.
CASSDRGCTEAFF
TGTGCCAGCAGTGACAGGGGATGCACTGAAGCTTTCTTT
>TRBV5-6|TRBJ1-1|.|TRBD1
CASSYDRALVMTEAFF
TGTGCCAGCAGTTATGACAGGGCGTTGGTTATGACTGAAGCTTTCTTT
>TRBV6-4|TRBJ2-2|.|.
CASSDQQGPNTGELFF
TGTGCCAGCAGTGACCAACAGGGACCCAACACCGGGGAGCTGTTTTTT
>TRBV7-9|TRBJ2-1|.|TRBD1
CASSQGTAYNEQFF
TGTGCCAGCAGCCAAGGGACAGCCTACAATGAGCAGTTCTTC
>TRBV19|TRBJ2-7|.|TRBD2
CASSYGGSSYEQYF
TGTGCCAGTAGTTACGGCGGGAGCTCCTACGAGCAGTACTTC
>TRBV20-1|TRBJ2-1|.|TRBD1
CIGQGADEQFF
TGCATTGGACAGGGGGCGGATGAGCAGTTCTTC
>TRBV5-1|TRBJ1-1|.|.
CASSLERRDETFF
TGCGCCAGCAGCTTGGAGAGGAGGGATGAAACTTTCTTT
>TRBV7-2|TRBJ2-5|once|.
CASSYSREETQYF
TGTGCCAGCAGCTATAGCAGAGAAGAGACCCAGTACTTC
>TRBV6-5|TRBJ2-5|.|TRBD2
CASSTGLKETQYF
TGTGCCAGCAGCACGGGACTAAAGGAGACCCAGTACTTC
>TRBV5-4|TRBJ2-7|once|TRBD2
CASSSFNSGRTYEQYF
TGTGCCAGCAGCTCCTTTAATAGCGGGAGAACCTACGAGCAGTACTTC
>TRBV5-1|TRBJ2-3|.|TRBD2
CASSLFIAGGADTQYF
TGCGCCAGCAGCCTATTCATAGCGGGAGGGGCAGATACGCAGTATTTT
>TRBV20-1|TRBJ2-7|.|.
CSARIHYEQYF
TGCAGTGCTAGAATCCACTACGAGCAGTACTTC
>TRBV11-3|TRBJ1-1|.|.
CASSLGQTNTEAFF
TGTGCCAGCAGCTTAGGACAGACGAACACTGAAGCTTTCTTT
>TRBV6-1|TRBJ2-2|.|.
CASRLGSGELFF
TGTGCCAGCAGACTAGGTTCCGGGGAGCTGTTTTTT
>TRBV5-4|TRBJ1-6|.|.
CASSLARGKNSPLHF
TGTGCCAGCAGCTTGGCTAGGGGGAAAAATTCACCCCTCCACTTT
>TRBV7-9|TRBJ2-2|.|.
CASSLSPGLNTGELFF
TGTGCCAGCAGCTTAAGTCCCGGACTTAACACCGGGGAGCTGTTTTTT
>TRBV4-2|TRBJ1-1|.|.
CASSQGGWGSEAFF
TGTGCCAGCAGCCAAGGGGGTTGGGGCTCTGAAGCTTTCTTT
>TRBV5-1|TRBJ1-2|once|TRBD1
CASRDFRGNGYGYTF
TGCGCCAGCAGGGATTTCAGGGGGAATGGCTATGGCTACACCTTC
>TRBV7-8|TRBJ1-5|.|.
CASSLHADRLNQPQHF
TGTGCCAGCAGCTTACATGCGGACAGATTAAATCAGCCCCAGCATTTT
>TRBV2|TRBJ2-7|.|.
CASRNKLGPPDEQYF
TGTGCCAGCAGAAATAAACTGGGCCCCCCGGACGAGCAGTACTTC
>TRBV27|TRBJ2-2|once|.
CASSFFIRGRTGELFF
TGTGCCAGCAGTTTTTTCATCAGGGGACGCACCGGGGAGCTGTTTTTT
>TRBV14|TRBJ1-2|.|.
CASSPHLAIYGYTF
TGTGCCAGCAGCCCCCACCTCGCTATATATGGCTACACCTTC
>TRBV5-1|TRBJ2-7|.|TRBD1
CASSGGQGFRYEQYF
TGCGCCAGCAGCGGCGGACAGGGCTTTCGGTACGAGCAGTACTTC
>TRBV7-8|TRBJ2-7|.|TRBD1
CASSSPGTGVGEQYF
TGTGCCAGCAGCTCCCCCGGGACAGGGGTGGGAGAGCAGTACTTC
>TRBV5-4|TRBJ2-1|.|TRBD2
CASSLLWTSGGEQFF
TGTGCCAGCAGCTTGCTCTGGACTAGCGGGGGAGAGCAGTTCTTC
>TRBV19|TRBJ1-2|.|TRBD1
CASEGAVAFGYTF
TGTGCCAGTGAGGGGGCAGTGGCTTTTGGCTACACCTTC
>TRBV15|TRBJ2-6|.|.
CATSRASFSGANVLTF
TGTGCCACCAGCAGGGCCTCGTTCTCTGGGGCCAACGTCCTGACTTTC
>TRBV19|TRBJ1-4|once|TRBD1
CASGDRSNEKLFF
TGTGCCAGTGGGGACAGGAGTAATGAAAAACTGTTTTTT
>TRBV7-8|TRBJ2-1|.|TRBD2
CASSFRLAGVGSNEQFF
TGTGCCAGCAGCTTCCGGCTAGCGGGAGTAGGCAGCAATGAGCAGTTCTTC
>TRBV19|TRBJ1-1|once|.
CASSKSVLLAEAFF
TGTGCCAGTAGTAAGTCGGTTTTGCTCGCTGAAGCTTTCTTT
>TRBV11-3|TRBJ2-5|.|.
CASSLDRETQYF
TGTGCCAGCAGCTTAGATCGGGAGACCCAGTACTTC
>TRBV28|TRBJ1-2|.|TRBD1
CASRRDRVGYTF
TGTGCCAGCCGCCGGGACAGGGTCGGCTACACCTTC
>TRBV18|TRBJ2-5|.|TRBD1
CASSPRQGAQETQYF
TGTGCCAGCTCACCGCGACAGGGGGCCCAAGAGACCCAGTACTTC